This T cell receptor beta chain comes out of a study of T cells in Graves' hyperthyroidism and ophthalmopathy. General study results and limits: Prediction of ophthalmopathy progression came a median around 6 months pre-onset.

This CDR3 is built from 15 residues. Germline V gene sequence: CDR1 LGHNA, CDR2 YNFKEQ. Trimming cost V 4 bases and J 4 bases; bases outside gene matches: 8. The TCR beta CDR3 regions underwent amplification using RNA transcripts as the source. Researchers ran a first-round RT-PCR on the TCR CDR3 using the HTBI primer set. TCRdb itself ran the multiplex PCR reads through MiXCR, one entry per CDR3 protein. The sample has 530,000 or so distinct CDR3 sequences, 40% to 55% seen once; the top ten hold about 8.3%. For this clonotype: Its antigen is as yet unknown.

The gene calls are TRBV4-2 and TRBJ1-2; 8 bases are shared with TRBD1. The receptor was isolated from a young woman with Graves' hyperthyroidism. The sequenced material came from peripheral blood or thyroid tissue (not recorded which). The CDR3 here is CASSLLQGAGYGYTF. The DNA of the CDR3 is TGTGCCAGCAGCCTACTCCAGGGGGCTGGCTATGGCTACACCTTC.